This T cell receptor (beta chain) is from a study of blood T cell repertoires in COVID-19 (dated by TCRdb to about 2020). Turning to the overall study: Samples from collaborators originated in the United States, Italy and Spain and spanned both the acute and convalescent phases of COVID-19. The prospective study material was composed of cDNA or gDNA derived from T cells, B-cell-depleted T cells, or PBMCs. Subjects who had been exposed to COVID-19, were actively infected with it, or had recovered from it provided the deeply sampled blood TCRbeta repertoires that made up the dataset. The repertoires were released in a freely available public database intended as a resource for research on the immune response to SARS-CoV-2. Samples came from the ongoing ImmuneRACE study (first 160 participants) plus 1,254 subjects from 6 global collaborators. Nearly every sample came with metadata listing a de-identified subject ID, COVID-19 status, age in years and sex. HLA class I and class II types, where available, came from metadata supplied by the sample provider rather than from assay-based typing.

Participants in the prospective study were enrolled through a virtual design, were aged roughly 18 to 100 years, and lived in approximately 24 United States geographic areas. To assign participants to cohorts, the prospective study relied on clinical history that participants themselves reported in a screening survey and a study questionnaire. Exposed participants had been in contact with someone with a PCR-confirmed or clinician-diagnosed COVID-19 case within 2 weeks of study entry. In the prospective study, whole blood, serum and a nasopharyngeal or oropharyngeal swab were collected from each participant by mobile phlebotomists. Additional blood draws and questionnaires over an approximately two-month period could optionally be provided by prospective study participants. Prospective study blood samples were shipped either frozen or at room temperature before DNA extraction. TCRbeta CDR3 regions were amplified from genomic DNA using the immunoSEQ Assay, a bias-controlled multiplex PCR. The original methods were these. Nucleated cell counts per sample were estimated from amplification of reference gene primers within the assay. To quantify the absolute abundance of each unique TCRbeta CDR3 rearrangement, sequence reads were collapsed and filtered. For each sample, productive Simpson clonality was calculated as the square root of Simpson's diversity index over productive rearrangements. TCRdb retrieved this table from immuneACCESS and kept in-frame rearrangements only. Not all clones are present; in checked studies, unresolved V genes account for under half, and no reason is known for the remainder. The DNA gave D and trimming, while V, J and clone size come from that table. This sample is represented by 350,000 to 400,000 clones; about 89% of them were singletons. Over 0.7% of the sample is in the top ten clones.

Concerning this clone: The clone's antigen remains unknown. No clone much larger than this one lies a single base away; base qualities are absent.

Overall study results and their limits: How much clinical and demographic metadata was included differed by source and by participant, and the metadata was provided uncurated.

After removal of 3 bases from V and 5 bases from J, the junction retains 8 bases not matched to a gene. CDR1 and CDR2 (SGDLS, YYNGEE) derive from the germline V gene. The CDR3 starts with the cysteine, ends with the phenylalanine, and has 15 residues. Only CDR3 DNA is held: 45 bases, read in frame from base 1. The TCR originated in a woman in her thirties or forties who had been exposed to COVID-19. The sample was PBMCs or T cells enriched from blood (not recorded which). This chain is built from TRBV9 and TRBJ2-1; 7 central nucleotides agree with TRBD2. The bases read TGTGCCAGCAGCGGACCGGGACTAAAAAACAATGAGCAGTTCTTC. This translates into CASSGPGLKNNEQFF.